Below, 16 T cell receptor beta chains from the same sample are listed, as sequenced in a study of blood T cell repertoires in COVID-19. Assay used: immunoSEQ multiplex PCR; TCRdb lists only in-frame clones, some missing. The sample has around 300,000 clones; around 87% are singletons. The source material was PBMCs or T cells enriched from blood (not recorded which). The source is a woman in her 30s who had recovered from COVID-19.

The genes are TRBV5-8 and TRBJ2-7; TRBD1 agrees at 11 bases. The ends lost 4 bases at V and 6 bases at J; junction bases unmatched: 6. CDR3 length: 14 residues. In germline, CDR1 is SGHTS, CDR2 YDEGEE. The CDR3 is CASSLRTGGAEQYF. CDR3 DNA sequence: TGTGCCAGCAGCCTGCGGACAGGGGGCGCCGAGCAGTACTTC.

The V gene is TRBV29-1, the J gene TRBJ2-7; TRBD1 is a possible D gene (5 bases). CDR1 and CDR2 from the germline V gene are SQVTM and ANQGSEA. The CDR3 contains 12 residues. Trimming took off 5 bases at V and 6 bases at J, with 14 bases between the two ends. The CDR3 protein is CSVYRGGREQYF. The CDR3 region has the DNA TGCAGCGTTTATAGGGGCGGACGCGAGCAGTACTTC.

The gene calls are TRBV10-2 and TRBJ1-2; perhaps TRBD1 as D (5 bases). V was shortened by 0 bases and J by 3 bases, with 8 bases between the two germline ends. The CDR3 covers 14 residues. In germline, CDR1 is WSHSY, CDR2 SAAADI. The CDR3 DNA follows: TGCGCCAGCAGTGAGTCGTTGACAGACTATGGCTACACCTTC. Amino acids: CASSESLTDYGYTF.

CDR3: CASSQEYSAYGYTF. The CDR3, as DNA: TGTGCCAGCAGCCAAGAGTACAGTGCCTATGGCTACACCTTC. The chain combines TRBV3-1 (or the pseudogene TRBV3-2) with TRBJ1-2; D gene uncertain. Trimming stripped 0 bases from V and 4 bases from J, with 9 bases between. Germline values: CDR1 LGHDT, CDR2 YNNKEL (reference sequence). The CDR3 consists of 14 residues.

V usage is TRBV29-1 and J usage is TRBJ1-1, with TRBD1 matching over 7 bases. Germline V gives CDR1 SQVTM, CDR2 ANQGSEA. Trimming took 6 bases from V and 6 from J; bases not matched to a gene: 13. This CDR3 region has 14 residues. The CDR3 bases are TGCAGCGTGGGACGCGCGGACAGGTACGCTGAAGCTTTCTTT. This encodes CSVGRADRYAEAFF.

The chain uses TRBV10-1 and TRBJ1-6, with D possibly being TRBD1 (5 bases). This CDR3 comprises 17 residues. In germline, CDR1 is WNHNN, CDR2 SYGVQD (reference sequence). V lost 2 bases, J lost 0 bases, and 11 bases lay in between. This CDR3 reads CASSEPGNGSYNSPLHF. CDR3 sequence (DNA): TGCGCCAGCAGTGAGCCAGGGAACGGCTCCTATAATTCACCCCTCCACTTT.

The chain recombines TRBV19 with TRBJ2-1; 8 bases fit TRBD2. Trimming at V came to 5 bases and at J to 7 bases, leaving 13 bases not matched to a gene. The CDR3 sequence is 16 residues long. The germline gives CDR1 LNHDA, CDR2 SQIVND (reference sequence). Here the CDR3 reads CASSSRRGGQGNEQFF. DNA for the CDR3: TGTGCCAGTAGTTCGAGACGGGGGGGCCAGGGAAATGAGCAGTTCTTC.

V usage is TRBV5-1 and J usage is TRBJ2-6, with D unresolved. This CDR3 region has 15 residues. The V end lost 0 bases, the J end lost 0 bases, and 4 bases lay between the germline ends. Germline V lookup: CDR1 SGHRS, CDR2 YFSETQ. The CDR3, as DNA: TGCGCCAGCAGCTTGGGACACTCTGGGGCCAACGTCCTGACTTTC. Translated, it gives CASSLGHSGANVLTF.

About this clone itself: The same CDR3 can be traced to other DNA sequences in this sample. This chain links TRBV19 with TRBJ1-1; D not resolved. The CDR3 is 14 residues long. Trimming stripped 0 bases from V and 0 bases from J, with 5 bases between. Germline loops: CDR1 LNHDA, CDR2 SQIVND (reference sequence). CDR3 loop: CASSIDRMNTEAFF. The CDR3 DNA follows: TGTGCCAGTAGTATAGACCGTATGAACACTGAAGCTTTCTTT.

The chain links TRBV7-6 to TRBJ2-2; 8 bases agree with TRBD1. The CDR3 totals 13 residues. V shed 8 bases, J shed 1 base, and the junction held 0 bases outside the gene matches. From germline, CDR1 is SGHVS and CDR2 FNYEAQ. CDR3 sequence (DNA): TGTGCCAGCGGGACAGGGAACACCGGGGAGCTGTTTTTT. It encodes CASGTGNTGELFF.

J is TRBJ2-3 and V is TRBV18; 10 bases agree with TRBD2. Unmatched junction bases numbered 5, after V lost 3 bases and J lost 2 bases. The CDR3 extends over 16 amino acids. Germline V gene sequence: CDR1 KGHSH, CDR2 LQKENI. CDR3 sequence reads: CASSPLAGALTDTQYF. CDR3 in DNA: TGTGCCAGCTCACCGCTAGCGGGGGCACTCACAGATACGCAGTATTTT.

The DNA for the CDR3 is TGTCAGGCCTTTCAGCAGGTTGGGTCGGGAGGCCCAAAGCCCCAGCATTTT. It translates to CQAFQQVGSGGPKPQHF. The J gene is TRBJ1-5, the V gene TRBV9, with unresolved D. The CDR3 contains 17 residues. Germline V gene sequence: CDR1 SGDLS, CDR2 YYNGEE.

This clone occurred once. The chain employs TRBV5-1 and TRBJ2-1, with D possibly being TRBD2 (6 bases). The CDR3 is made up of 14 amino acids. The V end was cut by 6 bases, the J end by 7 bases, with 17 bases between. Looked up from germline, CDR1 is SGHRS and CDR2 is YFSETQ. The CDR3 loop reads CASTTGAARNEQFF. CDR3 sequence (DNA): TGCGCCAGCACGACGGGAGCCGCTAGGAATGAGCAGTTCTTC.

V and J are TRBV4-1 and TRBJ2-6; D is possibly TRBD2 (5 bases). Germline CDR1 is MGHRA and CDR2 is YSYEKL. The length of the CDR3 is 16 residues. Trimming removed 4 bases from V and 1 base from J, with 11 bases in between. The CDR3 DNA sequence: TGCGCCAGCAGCCCTAGCCATTCATCTGGGGCCAACGTCCTGACTTTC. It encodes CASSPSHSSGANVLTF.

This chain uses TRBV2 with TRBJ2-1; tentatively, D is TRBD2 (5 bases). Looked up from germline, CDR1 is SNHLY and CDR2 is FYNNEI. This CDR3 comprises 14 residues. V was shortened by 4 bases and J by 4 bases, with 11 bases between the two germline ends. In DNA, the CDR3 is TGTGCCAGCAGTGTCAGCGGAGCGTACAATGAGCAGTTCTTC. It codes for CASSVSGAYNEQFF.

The chain is built from TRBV19 and TRBJ1-6; D unresolved. The germline gives CDR1 LNHDA, CDR2 SQIVND (reference sequence). The V end was cut by 6 bases, the J end by 7 bases, with 13 bases between. The CDR3 is 14 residues long. This CDR3 is CASRPGERNSPLHF. The CDR3 bases are TGTGCCAGTAGGCCGGGAGAGAGGAATTCACCCCTCCACTTT. Together with reference TRBV19 and TRBJ1-6, the CDR3 gives the full variable domain: DGGITQSPKYLFRKEGQNVTLSCEQNLNHDAMYWYRQDPGQGLRLIYYSQIVNDFQKGDIAEGYSVSREKKESFPLTVTSAQKNPTAFYLCASRPGERNSPLHFGNGTRLTVT.